One TCR beta chain is described in this entry. Antigen: not known. Analyses pooled second doses at about 4 or about 12 weeks. This sample is drawn from a study of T cell responses to AZD1222 COVID-19 vaccine. Repertoires were generated with immunoSEQ multiplex PCR, while TCRdb's copy carries only in-frame clones and drops some. Seen here are under 150,000 clones, 90% observed once, and the top ten hold 1.6%. The study, taken as a whole, reports: Reports indicate that nearly half of spike-specific TCRs are directed at unmutated variant regions. Spike-specific TCRs gained breadth and depth after people received two AZD1222 doses. Females made up more of the donors, who were largely white British, and clonal diversity may have come out too low.

V dropped 4 bases and J dropped 2; count of bases not matched to a gene: 4. CDR3 length: 16 residues. CDR1 and CDR2 (germline): SGHRS, YFSETQ. Sequenced here: peripheral blood, sampled 28 days after the second AZD1222 dose. This TCR came from an adult who received the AZD1222 COVID-19 vaccine. The V call is TRBV5-1, the J call TRBJ2-3, with TRBD2 matching over 13 bases. CDR3 region: CASSPGLAGTTDTQYF. The CDR3 bases are TGCGCCAGCAGCCCGGGACTAGCGGGGACCACAGATACGCAGTATTTT.